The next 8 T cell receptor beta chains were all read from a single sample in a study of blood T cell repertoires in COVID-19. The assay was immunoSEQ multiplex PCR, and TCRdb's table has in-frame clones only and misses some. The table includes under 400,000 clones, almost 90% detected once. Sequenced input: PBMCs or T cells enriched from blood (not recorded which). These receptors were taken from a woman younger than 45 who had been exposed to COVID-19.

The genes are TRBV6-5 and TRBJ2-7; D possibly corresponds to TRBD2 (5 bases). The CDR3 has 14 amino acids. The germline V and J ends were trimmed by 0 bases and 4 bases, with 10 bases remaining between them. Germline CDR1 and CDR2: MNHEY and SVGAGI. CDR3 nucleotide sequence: TGTGCCAGCAGTTACTCGCTGGAGGATTACGAGCAGTACTTC. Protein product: CASSYSLEDYEQYF.

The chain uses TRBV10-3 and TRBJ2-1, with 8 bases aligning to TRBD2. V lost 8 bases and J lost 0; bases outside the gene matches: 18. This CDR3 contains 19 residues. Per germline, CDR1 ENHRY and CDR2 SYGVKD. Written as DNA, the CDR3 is TGTGCCATCCACCCGGCGGGGGCACTAGCGGAGAGCTCCTACAATGAGCAGTTCTTC. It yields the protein CAIHPAGALAESSYNEQFF.

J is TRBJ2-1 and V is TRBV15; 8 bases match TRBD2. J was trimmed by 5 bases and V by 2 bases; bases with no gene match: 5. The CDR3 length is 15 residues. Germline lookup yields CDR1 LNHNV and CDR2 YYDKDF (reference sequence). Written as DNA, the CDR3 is TGTGCCACCAGCAGAACGTGGACTAGCAACAATGAGCAGTTCTTC. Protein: CATSRTWTSNNEQFF. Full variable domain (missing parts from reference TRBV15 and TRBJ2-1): DAMVIQNPRYQVTQFGKPVTLSCSQTLNHNVMYWYQQKSSQAPKLLFHYYDKDFNNEADTPDNFQSRRPNTSFCFLDIRSPGLGDTAMYLCATSRTWTSNNEQFFGPGTRLTVL.

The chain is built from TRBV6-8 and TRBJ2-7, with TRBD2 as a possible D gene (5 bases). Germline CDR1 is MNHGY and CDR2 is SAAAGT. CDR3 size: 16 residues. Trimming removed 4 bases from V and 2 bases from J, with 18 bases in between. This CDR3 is CASSLVRVNGPYEQYF. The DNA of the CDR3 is TGTGCCAGCAGTTTAGTGCGGGTAAATGGCCCCTACGAGCAGTACTTC.

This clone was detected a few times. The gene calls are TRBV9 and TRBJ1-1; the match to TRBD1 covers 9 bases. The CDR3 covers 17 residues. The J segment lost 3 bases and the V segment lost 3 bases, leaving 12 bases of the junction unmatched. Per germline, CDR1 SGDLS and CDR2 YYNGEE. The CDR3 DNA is TGTGCCAGCAGCGCCCGGGGGGACAGGGAGTCGGACACTGAAGCTTTCTTT. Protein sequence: CASSARGDRESDTEAFF.

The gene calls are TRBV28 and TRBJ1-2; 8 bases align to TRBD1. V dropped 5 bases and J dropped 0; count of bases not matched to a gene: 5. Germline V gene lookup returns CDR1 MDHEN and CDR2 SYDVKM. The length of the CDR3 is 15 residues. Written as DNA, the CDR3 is TGTGCCAGCAGTAGACAGGGGTTTTCTAACTATGGCTACACCTTC. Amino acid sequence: CASSRQGFSNYGYTF.

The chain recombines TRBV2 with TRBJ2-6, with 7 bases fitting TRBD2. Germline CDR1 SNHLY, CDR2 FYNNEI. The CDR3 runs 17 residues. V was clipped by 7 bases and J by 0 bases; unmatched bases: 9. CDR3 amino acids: CASTPAAGRSGANVLTF. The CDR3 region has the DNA TGTGCCAGCACGCCCGCAGCGGGACGCTCTGGGGCCAACGTCCTGACTTTC.

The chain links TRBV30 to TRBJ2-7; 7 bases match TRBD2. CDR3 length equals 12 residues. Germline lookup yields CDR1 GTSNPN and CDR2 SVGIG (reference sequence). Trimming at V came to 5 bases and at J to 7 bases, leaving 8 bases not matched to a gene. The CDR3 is CAWSAAGVEQYF. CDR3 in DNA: TGTGCCTGGTCGGCGGCGGGAGTTGAGCAGTACTTC. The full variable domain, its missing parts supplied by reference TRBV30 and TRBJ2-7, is SQTIHQWPATLVQPVGSPLSLECTVEGTSNPNLYWYRQAAGRGLQLLFYSVGIGQISSEVPQNLSASRPQDRQFILSSKKLLLSDSGFYLCAWSAAGVEQYFGPGTRLTVT.